Listed below are T cell receptor beta chains from one sample, sequenced in a study of low-dose radiotherapy and immunotherapy resistance in tumors. TCRdb re-called the reads with MiXCR, one entry per CDR3 protein. The sample has roughly 76,000 distinct CDR3 sequences; about 19% are singletons. The input for sequencing was PBMCs, taken before treatment. These receptors originate from a male donor with prostate cancer. CDR3s include the opening cysteine and the closing phenylalanine or tryptophan. A D gene is named only where the DNA matches it firmly. Size values are once, few and many counts, or a class for expanded clones, and some rows have none.

>many|TRBV28|14|TRBJ2-7|.
CASRPTGRPYEQYF
TGTGCCAGCAGGCCGACAGGAAGGCCCTACGAGCAGTACTTC
>many|TRBV6-6|18|TRBJ2-7|TRBD2
CASSPPGLASGWEGEQYF
TGTGCCAGCAGTCCTCCGGGACTAGCAAGCGGATGGGAGGGGGAGCAGTACTTC
>many|TRBV7-6|16|TRBJ2-2|TRBD1
CASSSRGQGTTGELFF
TGTGCCAGCAGCTCGAGGGGACAGGGCACCACCGGGGAGCTGTTTTTT
>few|TRBV7-8|15|TRBJ1-6|.
CASSLAETVGSPLHF
TGTGCCAGCAGCTTAGCGGAGACGGTGGGTTCACCCCTCCACTTT
>few|TRBV6-2/TRBV6-3|13|TRBJ2-7|.
CASSYPLDYEQYF
TGTGCCAGCAGTTACCCTCTAGACTACGAGCAGTACTTC
>many|TRBV29-1|12|TRBJ1-1|.
CSVKWTYTEAFF
TGCAGCGTGAAGTGGACGTACACTGAAGCTTTCTTT
>many|TRBV5-4|13|TRBJ1-4|TRBD1
CASSWDSEGLGDF
TGTGCCAGCAGCTGGGACAGCGAGGGGCTGGGAGACTTT
>many|TRBV13|13|TRBJ1-2|.
CASSLEQGYGYTF
TGTGCCAGCAGCCTAGAACAGGGTTATGGCTACACCTTC
>many|TRBV29-1|14|TRBJ1-4|.
CSVGMAGAGEKLFF
TGCAGCGTTGGGATGGCGGGGGCGGGTGAAAAACTGTTTTTT
>many|TRBV28|14|TRBJ1-3|.
CASSLVRSGNTIYF
TGTGCCAGCAGTTTAGTCCGCTCTGGAAACACCATATATTTT
>many|TRBV6-4|14|TRBJ2-1|.
CASSPGTPGGEQFF
TGTGCCAGCAGCCCCGGGACACCGGGCGGTGAGCAGTTCTTC
>many|TRBV10-3|11|TRBJ2-1|.
CAISNYNEQFF
TGTGCCATCAGTAATTACAATGAGCAGTTCTTC
>many|TRBV5-1|13|TRBJ2-3|.
CASSSQGHDTQYF
TGCGCCAGCAGCTCACAGGGTCACGATACGCAGTATTTT
>many|TRBV29-1|14|TRBJ2-1|.
CSVEAWGGGNEQFF
TGCAGCGTTGAAGCTTGGGGAGGGGGCAATGAGCAGTTCTTC
>.|TRBV11-2|18|TRBJ2-1|TRBD2
CASSLEASGVSRENEQFF
TGTGCCAGCAGCTTAGAGGCTAGCGGCGTCAGTCGGGAGAATGAGCAGTTCTTC
>.|TRBV2|15|TRBJ2-3|TRBD2
CASSSGSSGGNTQYF
TGTGCCAGCAGCAGTGGAAGTAGCGGGGGGAATACGCAGTATTTT
>many|TRBV5-4|16|TRBJ2-2|.
CASSFRLQAGTGELFF
TGTGCCAGCAGCTTCCGCCTGCAAGCGGGCACCGGGGAGCTGTTTTTT
>many|TRBV28|16|TRBJ2-1|TRBD1
CASSRPGQGTYNEQFF
TGTGCCAGCAGTAGACCGGGACAGGGGACCTACAATGAGCAGTTCTTC
>many|TRBV5-6|13|TRBJ2-2|.
CASSTSFTGELFF
TGTGCCAGCAGCACATCCTTCACCGGGGAGCTGTTTTTT
>many|TRBV7-2|16|TRBJ2-3|TRBD1
CASSRRTGMITDTQYF
TGTGCCAGCAGCCGACGGACAGGGATGATCACAGATACGCAGTATTTT
>many|TRBV18|14|TRBJ2-2|.
CASSRMTVGGELFF
TGTGCCAGCTCACGGATGACAGTTGGCGGGGAGCTGTTTTTT
>many|TRBV30|13|TRBJ1-1|TRBD1
CAWDRGPVTEAFF
TGTGCCTGGGACAGGGGGCCTGTCACTGAAGCTTTCTTT
>many|TRBV14|17|TRBJ2-3|TRBD2
CASSQEGVAGRTDTQYF
TGTGCCAGCAGCCAAGAAGGGGTAGCGGGTCGCACAGATACGCAGTATTTT
>many|TRBV7-2|15|TRBJ2-3|.
CASSLDFGNTDTQYF
TGTGCCAGCAGCTTAGACTTCGGGAACACAGATACGCAGTATTTT
>many|TRBV4-1|14|TRBJ1-2|.
CASSQVAGDDGYTF
TGCGCCAGCAGCCAAGTGGCAGGCGATGATGGCTACACCTTC
>many|TRBV6-5|14|TRBJ1-6|.
CASSPRTEDSPLHF
TGTGCCAGCAGTCCCCGGACAGAAGATTCACCCCTCCACTTT
>many|TRBV7-6|14|TRBJ1-3|.
CASSLGGVGNTIYF
TGTGCCAGCAGCTTAGGGGGGGTTGGCAACACCATATATTTT
>many|TRBV20-1|15|TRBJ1-4|TRBD1
CSARDPLTGVEKLFF
TGCAGTGCTAGAGACCCTTTGACAGGGGTTGAAAAACTGTTTTTT
>many|TRBV12-3/TRBV12-4|14|TRBJ2-5|.
CASSLRAPQETQYF
TGTGCCAGCAGTTTGAGGGCACCTCAAGAGACCCAGTACTTC
>many|TRBV30|13|TRBJ2-7|.
CAWKGKSTYEQYF
TGTGCCTGGAAGGGTAAATCTACCTACGAGCAGTACTTC
>.|TRBV15|16|TRBJ2-3|.
CATSSGADRNTDTQYF
TGTGCCACCAGCAGTGGAGCAGACAGAAACACAGATACGCAGTATTTT
>many|TRBV2|15|TRBJ2-5|.
CASSGSWAGPETQYF
TGTGCCAGCAGTGGGTCGTGGGCGGGGCCGGAGACCCAGTACTTC
>many|TRBV12-3/TRBV12-4|15|TRBJ1-5|TRBD1
CASSESDRVYQPQHF
TGTGCCAGCAGTGAAAGCGACAGGGTCTATCAGCCCCAGCATTTT
>many|TRBV6-6|21|TRBJ1-6|TRBD1
CASSYSGDRGPLVTHNSPLHF
TGTGCCAGCAGTTACTCTGGGGACAGGGGGCCTCTAGTCACACATAATTCACCCCTCCACTTT
>.|TRBV19|13|TRBJ1-1|.
CASSAQLNTEAFF
TGTGCCAGTAGTGCACAGCTGAACACTGAAGCTTTCTTT
>.|TRBV20-1|15|TRBJ2-1|.
CSAPPGARSYNEQFF
TGCAGTGCTCCCCCCGGAGCCCGATCCTACAATGAGCAGTTCTTC
>many|TRBV5-1|15|TRBJ2-1|.
CASSLEGGGPSEQFF
TGCGCCAGCAGCTTGGAGGGGGGAGGGCCGTCCGAGCAGTTCTTC
>many|TRBV18|14|TRBJ1-5|.
CASSEIVGNQPQHF
TGTGCCAGCTCAGAAATAGTGGGCAATCAGCCCCAGCATTTT
>few|TRBV14|16|TRBJ2-1|TRBD2
CASSQISGSYYNEQFF
TGTGCCAGCAGCCAAATTAGCGGGTCCTACTACAATGAGCAGTTCTTC
>many|TRBV6-6|14|TRBJ1-6|.
CASSKDGGNSPLHF
TGTGCCAGCAGTAAAGACGGCGGTAATTCACCCCTCCACTTT
>many|TRBV19|14|TRBJ2-3|.
CASSTSASTDTQYF
TGTGCCAGTAGTACGAGCGCCAGCACAGATACGCAGTATTTT
>many|TRBV6-6|16|TRBJ2-6|.
CASIPTSWSGANVLTF
TGTGCCAGCATCCCGACCTCGTGGAGTGGGGCCAACGTCCTGACTTTC
>.|TRBV7-2|17|TRBJ2-2|.
CASSVSGTTTGELFFFF
.
>many|TRBV9|15|TRBJ2-5|TRBD1
CASSVVGTDQETQYF
TGTGCCAGCAGCGTAGTAGGGACAGACCAAGAGACCCAGTACTTC
>many|TRBV20-1|14|TRBJ2-5|.
CSARDRLGAETQYF
TGCAGTGCTAGAGACCGGTTGGGGGCAGAGACCCAGTACTTC
>many|TRBV19|17|TRBJ2-1|TRBD2
CASSIGASGGAHNEQFF
TGTGCCAGTAGTATAGGGGCTAGCGGGGGGGCCCACAATGAGCAGTTCTTC
>many|TRBV2|13|TRBJ2-5|.
CASTRGRGETQYF
TGTGCCAGCACGCGCGGGCGTGGGGAGACCCAGTACTTC
>many|TRBV9|14|TRBJ2-5|TRBD2
CASSVTSEQETQYF
TGTGCCAGCAGCGTGACTAGCGAACAAGAGACCCAGTACTTC